The rows below give T cell receptor beta chains drawn from one sample of a study of T cell responses to AZD1222 COVID-19 vaccine. Libraries were prepared by immunoSEQ multiplex PCR; TCRdb keeps only in-frame clonotypes and omits some of them. The profile shows around 64,000 clones, about 80% of them singletons. Here the sequenced sample was peripheral blood, taken 28 days after the second AZD1222 dose. The receptors originated from an adult who received the AZD1222 COVID-19 vaccine. The CDR3 runs from the conserved cysteine through the conserved F or W. Fields, in order: clone size, V gene, D gene, J gene, CDR3 length, CDR3 DNA, CDR3 protein. A D gene is named only where the DNA matches it firmly. Size tells how often a clone was seen (once, few, many) or the class of an expanded clone, and some rows leave it out.

NA	TRBV12-3/TRBV12-4	NA	TRBJ2-3	13	TGTGCCAGCAGTTTCAGGGGCGGCGATACGCAGTATTTT	CASSFRGGDTQYF
NA	TRBV5-5	NA	TRBJ1-1	12	TGTGCCAGCAGCTTGACTCAGATTGAAGCTTTCTTT	CASSLTQIEAFF
NA	TRBV6-5	TRBD1	TRBJ1-1	13	TGTGCCAGCAGCCGCGACAGGGACACTGAAGCTTTCTTT	CASSRDRDTEAFF
NA	TRBV25-1	TRBD1	TRBJ2-2	16	TGTGCCAGCAGTGAATCCATCGGGACAGGGCTCGGGGAGCTGTTTTTT	CASSESIGTGLGELFF
NA	TRBV4-3	NA	TRBJ2-2	14	TGCGCCAGCAGCCAAGCACAGAACACCGGGGAGCTGTTTTTT	CASSQAQNTGELFF
NA	TRBV6-2/TRBV6-3	TRBD2	TRBJ2-2	14	TGTGCCAGCAGTTTTGCGGGGGGGCCCGGGGAGCTGTTTTTT	CASSFAGGPGELFF
NA	TRBV6-2/TRBV6-3	TRBD1	TRBJ2-7	15	TGTGCCAGCAGATACCCGGGACAGGGGAGAGACGAGCAGTACTTC	CASRYPGQGRDEQYF
NA	TRBV12-3/TRBV12-4	NA	TRBJ1-2	13	TGTGCCAGCAGTGTGCAACCCGGCTATGGCTACACCTTC	CASSVQPGYGYTF
few	TRBV28	NA	TRBJ2-1	11	TGTGCCAGCACCATCCTAGGGGAGCAGTTCTTC	CASTILGEQFF
few	TRBV5-6	NA	TRBJ2-1	16	TGTGCCAGCAGCGGACGGGGAGTTAGCTCCTACAATGAGCAGTTCTTC	CASSGRGVSSYNEQFF
NA	TRBV20-1	NA	TRBJ1-1	12	TGCAGTGCTAGTAATCAGAGCCCCGAAGCTTTCTTT	CSASNQSPEAFF
NA	TRBV9	NA	TRBJ1-5	14	TGTGCCAGCAGCGCGGCTCCTGGCAATCAGCCCCAGCATTTT	CASSAAPGNQPQHF
NA	TRBV30	NA	TRBJ2-2	12	TGTGCTTCCCGGGGCGACACCGGGGAGCTGTTTTTT	CASRGDTGELFF
NA	TRBV13	TRBD2	TRBJ2-7	13	TGTGCCAGCAAGCGGGACCCCGCTTCCGAGCAGTACTTC	CASKRDPASEQYF
NA	TRBV4-1	NA	TRBJ1-3	15	TGCGCCAGCAGCCAAGATGACAGCTCTGGAAACACCATATATTTT	CASSQDDSSGNTIYF
NA	TRBV9	TRBD2	TRBJ2-7	13	TGTGCCAGCAGCCCCGGGACTACCTACGAGCAGTACTTC	CASSPGTTYEQYF
once	TRBV5-4	NA	TRBJ1-2	14	TGTGCCAGCAGCTTCCCCCGGGGCACCTATGGCTACACCTTC	CASSFPRGTYGYTF
NA	TRBV18	TRBD1	TRBJ1-3	17	TGTGCCAGCTCCACCACGGGGACAGGGGGCTTCGGAAACACCATATATTTT	CASSTTGTGGFGNTIYF
NA	TRBV7-9	NA	TRBJ1-2	15	TGTGCCAGCAGCTCCGGGGGGGGCAATATCGTTGGCTACACCTTC	CASSSGGGNIVGYTF
few	TRBV19	NA	TRBJ1-1	15	TGTGCCAGTAGTATAGCGTCCGGGGGATTGTATGGAGCTTTCTTT	CASSIASGGLYGAFF
NA	TRBV18	NA	TRBJ1-2	14	TGTGCCAGCTCACCTGGGCGGCTCCTTGATGGCTACACCTTC	CASSPGRLLDGYTF
NA	TRBV19	NA	TRBJ1-2	12	TGTGCCAGTAGTAAGGTGGACTATGGCTACACCTTC	CASSKVDYGYTF
NA	TRBV10-3	TRBD1	TRBJ2-3	15	TGTGCCATCAGGTTAGGGGGCTTAGAGACAGATACGCAGTATTTT	CAIRLGGLETDTQYF
NA	TRBV11-2	TRBD1	TRBJ1-1	15	TGTGCCAGCAGCCCCCCGACAGGGCGGCGCACTGAAGCTTTCTTT	CASSPPTGRRTEAFF
NA	TRBV4-3	TRBD1	TRBJ2-2	17	TGCGCCAGCAGCCAAGAAGCCGGACAGGGGTACACCGGGGAGCTGTTTTTT	CASSQEAGQGYTGELFF
NA	TRBV6-4	NA	TRBJ2-1	15	TGTGCCAGCAGCCCTCAGCGGGCCTCCTACAATGAGCAGTTCTTC	CASSPQRASYNEQFF
few	TRBV29-1	NA	TRBJ1-1	14	TGCAGCGTTGAGGGGGGTGGCCCGTACACTGAAGCTTTCTTT	CSVEGGGPYTEAFF
once	TRBV7-7	NA	TRBJ2-2	13	TGTGCCAGCAGCTTAGATATGGCCGGGGAGCTGTTTTTT	CASSLDMAGELFF
NA	TRBV6-5	TRBD2	TRBJ2-1	15	TGTGCCAGCAGTCCCCCGGGACTAGCGGAGGCTGAGCAGTTCTTC	CASSPPGLAEAEQFF
NA	TRBV4-3	TRBD2	TRBJ2-7	13	TGCGCCAGCAGCCCGAGGACTAGCTACGAGCAGTACTTC	CASSPRTSYEQYF
once	TRBV7-2	TRBD1	TRBJ2-2	13	TGTGCCAGCACCCGGGACAGTGGCGGGGAGCTGTTTTTT	CASTRDSGGELFF
NA	TRBV24-1	TRBD1	TRBJ2-1	15	TGTGCCACCAGTGATTCCGGGACAGGGGTCAATGAGCAGTTCTTC	CATSDSGTGVNEQFF
NA	TRBV6-5	NA	TRBJ1-5	13	TGTGCCAGCAGTTACTCGGCGAATCAGCCCCAGCATTTT	CASSYSANQPQHF
NA	TRBV7-2	NA	TRBJ2-1	13	TGTGCCAGCAGCTTAAAGGGGTTTGATGAGCAGTTCTTC	CASSLKGFDEQFF
NA	TRBV5-8	TRBD1	TRBJ1-5	16	TGTGCCAGCACCCTGGCCACGACAGGGACCAATCAGCCCCAGCATTTT	CASTLATTGTNQPQHF
NA	TRBV9	NA	TRBJ1-6	12	TGTGCCAGCAGCGTCCCAAATTCACCCCTCCACTTT	CASSVPNSPLHF
NA	TRBV5-5	TRBD1	TRBJ2-7	15	TGTGCCAGCAGCCGGTGGACCGGACAGGGGAACGAGCAGTACTTC	CASSRWTGQGNEQYF
NA	TRBV30	NA	TRBJ2-2	15	TGTGCCTGGACCCCTTCCGCGACCAGGACCGGGGAGCTGTTTTTT	CAWTPSATRTGELFF
NA	TRBV20-1	TRBD2	TRBJ2-1	14	TGCAGTGCTAGTCGGGGGGGGCTATACAATGAGCAGTTCTTC	CSASRGGLYNEQFF
NA	TRBV27	TRBD1	TRBJ2-7	15	TGTGCCAGCAGTTTTCCGGGACAGGGACTTTTCGAGCAGTACTTC	CASSFPGQGLFEQYF
few	TRBV3-1/TRBV3-2	NA	TRBJ1-2	15	TGTGCCAGCAGCCAAAAGCTGGGCGACGACTATGGCTACACCTTC	CASSQKLGDDYGYTF
NA	TRBV12-3/TRBV12-4	NA	TRBJ1-1	11	TGTGCCAGCAGCCCGGACACTGAAGCTTTCTTT	CASSPDTEAFF